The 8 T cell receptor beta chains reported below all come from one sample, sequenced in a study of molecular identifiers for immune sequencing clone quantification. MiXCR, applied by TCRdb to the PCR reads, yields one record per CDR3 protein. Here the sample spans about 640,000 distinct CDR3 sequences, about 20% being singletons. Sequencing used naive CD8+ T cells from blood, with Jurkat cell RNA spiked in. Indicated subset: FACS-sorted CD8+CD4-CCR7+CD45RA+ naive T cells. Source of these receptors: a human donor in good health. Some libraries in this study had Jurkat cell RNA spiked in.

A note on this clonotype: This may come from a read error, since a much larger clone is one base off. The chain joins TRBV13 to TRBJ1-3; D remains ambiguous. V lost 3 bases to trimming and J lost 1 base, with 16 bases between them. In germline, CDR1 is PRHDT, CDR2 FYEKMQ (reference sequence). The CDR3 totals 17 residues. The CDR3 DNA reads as TGTGCCAGCAGCTTTGGTGGCGGAATCACATCTGGAAACACCATATATTTT. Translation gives CASSFGGGITSGNTIYF. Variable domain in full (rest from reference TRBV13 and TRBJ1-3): AAGVIQSPRHLIKEKRETATLKCYPIPRHDTVYWYQQGPGQDPQFLISFYEKMQSDKGSIPDRFSAQQFSDYHSELNMSSLELGDSALYFCASSFGGGITSGNTIYFGEGSWLTVV.

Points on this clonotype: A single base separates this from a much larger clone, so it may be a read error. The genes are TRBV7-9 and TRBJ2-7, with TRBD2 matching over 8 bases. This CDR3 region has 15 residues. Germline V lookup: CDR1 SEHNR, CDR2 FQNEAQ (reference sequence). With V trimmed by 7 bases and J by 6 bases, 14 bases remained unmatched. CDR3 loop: CASTASGAGVVEQYF. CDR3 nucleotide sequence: TGTGCCAGCACCGCCTCTGGAGCGGGAGTTGTCGAGCAGTACTTC.

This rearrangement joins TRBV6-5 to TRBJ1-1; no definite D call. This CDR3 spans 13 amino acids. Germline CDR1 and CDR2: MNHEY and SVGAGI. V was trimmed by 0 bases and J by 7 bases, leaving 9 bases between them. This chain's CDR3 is CASSYSSGIEAFF. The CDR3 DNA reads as TGTGCCAGCAGTTACTCGTCGGGTATTGAAGCTTTCTTT.

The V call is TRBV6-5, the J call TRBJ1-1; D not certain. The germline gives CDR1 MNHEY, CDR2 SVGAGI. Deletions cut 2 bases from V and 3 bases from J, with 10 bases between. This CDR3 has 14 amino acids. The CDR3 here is CASSYTAGDTEAFF. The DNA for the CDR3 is TGTGCCAGCAGTTACACAGCTGGGGACACTGAAGCTTTCTTT.

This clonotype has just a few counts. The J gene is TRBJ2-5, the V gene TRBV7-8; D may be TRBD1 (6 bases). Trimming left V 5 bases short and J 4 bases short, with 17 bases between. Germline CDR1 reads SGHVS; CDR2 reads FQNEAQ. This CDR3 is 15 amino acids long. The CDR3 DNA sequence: TGTGCCAGCAGCGCCGGACAGAGGGCGGGAGAGACCCAGTACTTC. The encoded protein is CASSAGQRAGETQYF.

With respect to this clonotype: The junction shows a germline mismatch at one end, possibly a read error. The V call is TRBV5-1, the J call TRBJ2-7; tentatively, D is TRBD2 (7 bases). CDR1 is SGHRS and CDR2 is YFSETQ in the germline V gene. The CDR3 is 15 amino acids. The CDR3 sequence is CASSPGGGAIYERYF. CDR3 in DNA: TGCGCCAGCAGCCCCGGTGGGGGGGCAATCTACGAGCGGTACTTC.

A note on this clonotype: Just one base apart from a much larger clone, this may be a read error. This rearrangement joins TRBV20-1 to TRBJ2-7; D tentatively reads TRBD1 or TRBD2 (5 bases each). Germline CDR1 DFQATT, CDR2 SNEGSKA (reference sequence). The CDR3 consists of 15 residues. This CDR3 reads CSAMGDPRVILEQCF. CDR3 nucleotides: TGCAGTGCTATGGGGGACCCCAGGGTGATTCTCGAGCAGTGCTTC.

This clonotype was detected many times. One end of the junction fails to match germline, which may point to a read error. CDR3 region: CASSFRGLAGGGNF. DNA for the CDR3: TGTGCCAGCAGTTTCCGGGGACTAGCGGGAGGGGGAAACTTC. The V gene is TRBV28, the J gene TRBJ2-7; TRBD2 aligns across 16 bases. The germline CDR1 and CDR2 sequences are MDHEN and SYDVKM. This CDR3 comprises 14 residues.